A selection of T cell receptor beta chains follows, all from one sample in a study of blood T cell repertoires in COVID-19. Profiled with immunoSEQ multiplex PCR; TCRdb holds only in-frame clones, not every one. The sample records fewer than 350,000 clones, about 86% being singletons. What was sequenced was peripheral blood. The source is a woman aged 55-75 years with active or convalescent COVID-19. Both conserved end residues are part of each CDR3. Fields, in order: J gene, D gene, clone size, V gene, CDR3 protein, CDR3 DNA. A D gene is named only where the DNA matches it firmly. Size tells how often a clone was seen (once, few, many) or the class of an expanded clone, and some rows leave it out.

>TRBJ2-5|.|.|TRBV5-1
CASSLGGAGEETQYF
TGCGCCAGCAGCTTGGGGGGCGCAGGGGAAGAGACCCAGTACTTC
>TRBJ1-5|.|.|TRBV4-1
CASSKGGGYQPQHF
TGCGCCAGCAGTAAGGGGGGGGGCTATCAGCCCCAGCATTTT
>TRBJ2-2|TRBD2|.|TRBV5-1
CASASSGSTGELFF
TGCGCCAGCGCATCTAGCGGGAGTACCGGGGAGCTGTTTTTT
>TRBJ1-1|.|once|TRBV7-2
CASSTRQRMNTEAFF
TGTGCCAGCAGCACGAGACAGAGGATGAACACTGAAGCTTTCTTT
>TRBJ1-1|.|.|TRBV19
CASSMRATEAFF
TGTGCCAGTAGTATGAGGGCCACTGAAGCTTTCTTT
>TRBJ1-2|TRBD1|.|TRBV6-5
CASRDRVVGGYTF
TGTGCCAGCAGGGACAGGGTTGTTGGAGGCTACACCTTC
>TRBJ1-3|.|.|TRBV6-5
CASRVDRSGNTIYF
TGTGCCAGCAGGGTCGACAGGTCGGGAAACACCATATATTTT
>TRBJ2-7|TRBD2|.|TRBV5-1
CASSLGGGLGTYEQYF
TGCGCCAGCAGCTTGGGTGGGGGACTAGGAACCTACGAGCAGTACTTC
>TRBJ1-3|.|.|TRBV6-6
CASSRPTGARNTIYF
TGTGCCAGCAGCCGTCCAACTGGAGCGCGAAACACCATATATTTT
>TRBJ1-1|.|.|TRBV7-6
CASSLAADTNTEAFF
TGTGCCAGCAGCTTAGCGGCAGACACGAACACTGAAGCTTTCTTT
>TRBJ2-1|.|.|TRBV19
CASSTQIYNEQFF
TGTGCCAGTAGTACCCAGATCTACAATGAGCAGTTCTTC
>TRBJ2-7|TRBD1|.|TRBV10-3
CAISLGTGVSYEQYF
TGTGCCATCAGTCTCGGGACAGGGGTCTCCTACGAGCAGTACTTC
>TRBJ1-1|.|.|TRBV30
CAWRVEDTEAFF
TGTGCCTGGAGAGTGGAGGACACTGAAGCTTTCTTT
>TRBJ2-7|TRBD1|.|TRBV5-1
CASSSLPGQGYEQYF
TGCGCCAGCAGCTCGTTACCGGGACAGGGCTACGAGCAGTACTTC
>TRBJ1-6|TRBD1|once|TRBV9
CASSAGDRGNSPLHF
TGTGCCAGCAGCGCCGGGGACAGGGGTAATTCACCCCTCCACTTT
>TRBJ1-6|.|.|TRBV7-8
CASSLFPGIDNSPLHF
TGTGCCAGCAGCTTATTCCCCGGGATAGATAATTCACCCCTCCACTTT
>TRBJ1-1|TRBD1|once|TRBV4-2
CASSQIQGAGTEAFF
TGTGCCAGCAGCCAAATACAGGGGGCCGGCACTGAAGCTTTCTTT